This T cell receptor (beta chain) was documented in a study of cytomegalovirus exposure and HLA in healthy donors. V lost 5 bases to trimming and J lost 3 bases; unmatched junction nucleotides: 10. The CDR3 has 17 residues. Germline V CDR1 and CDR2: SEHNR, FQNEAQ (reference sequence). PCR amplification relied on 60 Vbeta primers (plus 13 Jbeta primers). Method: immunoSEQ multiplex PCR; TCRdb's copy keeps in-frame clones and lacks some. The table lists 210,000 or so clones, roughly four fifths of them singletons. The receptor was derived from a woman aged 45-65 years in good health and CMV-seropositive. Sequencing used PBMCs. The genes are TRBV7-9 and TRBJ2-3; 11 nucleotides agree with TRBD2. CDR3 in DNA: TGTGCCAGCAGCCCGAGTCTTAGCGGGGGGGCAACAGATACGCAGTATTTT. Translating gives CASSPSLSGGATDTQYF.